This T cell receptor beta chain was recovered during a study of human T cells and chemical hapten exposure. Whole-study context: TCR yields per sample varied mostly from small pooled library volume differences. Overall study results and limits: The number of TCRs above 1 in 1000 frequency did not change after DPC sensitization.

Unique molecular identifiers were attached to individual cDNA molecules during library preparation. Original data processing: Sample-level TCR yields exhibited a median of about 96,000, with a range of roughly 20,000 to 690,600. A single record per CDR3 protein comes from TCRdb applying MiXCR to the 5' RACE reads. TCRdb assigned the V and J calls; the authors' analysis was not used. The sample holds fewer than 150,000 distinct CDR3 sequences, roughly 18% seen once. Total RNA was isolated from unfractionated whole blood. Per germline, CDR1 SQVTM and CDR2 ANQGSEA. This CDR3 comprises 13 residues. The V gene lost 2 bases and the J gene lost 4 bases, with 11 bases spanning the gap. This clonotype turned up a few times. What it recognizes is unknown.

The V call is TRBV29-1, the J call TRBJ1-1, with D possibly being TRBD1 (6 bases). This clonotype originated in a human donor in good health. Here the CDR3 DNA reads TGCAGCGTTGAACAGGGGCCGGGCACTGAAGCTTTCTTT. Translated: CSVEQGPGTEAFF.